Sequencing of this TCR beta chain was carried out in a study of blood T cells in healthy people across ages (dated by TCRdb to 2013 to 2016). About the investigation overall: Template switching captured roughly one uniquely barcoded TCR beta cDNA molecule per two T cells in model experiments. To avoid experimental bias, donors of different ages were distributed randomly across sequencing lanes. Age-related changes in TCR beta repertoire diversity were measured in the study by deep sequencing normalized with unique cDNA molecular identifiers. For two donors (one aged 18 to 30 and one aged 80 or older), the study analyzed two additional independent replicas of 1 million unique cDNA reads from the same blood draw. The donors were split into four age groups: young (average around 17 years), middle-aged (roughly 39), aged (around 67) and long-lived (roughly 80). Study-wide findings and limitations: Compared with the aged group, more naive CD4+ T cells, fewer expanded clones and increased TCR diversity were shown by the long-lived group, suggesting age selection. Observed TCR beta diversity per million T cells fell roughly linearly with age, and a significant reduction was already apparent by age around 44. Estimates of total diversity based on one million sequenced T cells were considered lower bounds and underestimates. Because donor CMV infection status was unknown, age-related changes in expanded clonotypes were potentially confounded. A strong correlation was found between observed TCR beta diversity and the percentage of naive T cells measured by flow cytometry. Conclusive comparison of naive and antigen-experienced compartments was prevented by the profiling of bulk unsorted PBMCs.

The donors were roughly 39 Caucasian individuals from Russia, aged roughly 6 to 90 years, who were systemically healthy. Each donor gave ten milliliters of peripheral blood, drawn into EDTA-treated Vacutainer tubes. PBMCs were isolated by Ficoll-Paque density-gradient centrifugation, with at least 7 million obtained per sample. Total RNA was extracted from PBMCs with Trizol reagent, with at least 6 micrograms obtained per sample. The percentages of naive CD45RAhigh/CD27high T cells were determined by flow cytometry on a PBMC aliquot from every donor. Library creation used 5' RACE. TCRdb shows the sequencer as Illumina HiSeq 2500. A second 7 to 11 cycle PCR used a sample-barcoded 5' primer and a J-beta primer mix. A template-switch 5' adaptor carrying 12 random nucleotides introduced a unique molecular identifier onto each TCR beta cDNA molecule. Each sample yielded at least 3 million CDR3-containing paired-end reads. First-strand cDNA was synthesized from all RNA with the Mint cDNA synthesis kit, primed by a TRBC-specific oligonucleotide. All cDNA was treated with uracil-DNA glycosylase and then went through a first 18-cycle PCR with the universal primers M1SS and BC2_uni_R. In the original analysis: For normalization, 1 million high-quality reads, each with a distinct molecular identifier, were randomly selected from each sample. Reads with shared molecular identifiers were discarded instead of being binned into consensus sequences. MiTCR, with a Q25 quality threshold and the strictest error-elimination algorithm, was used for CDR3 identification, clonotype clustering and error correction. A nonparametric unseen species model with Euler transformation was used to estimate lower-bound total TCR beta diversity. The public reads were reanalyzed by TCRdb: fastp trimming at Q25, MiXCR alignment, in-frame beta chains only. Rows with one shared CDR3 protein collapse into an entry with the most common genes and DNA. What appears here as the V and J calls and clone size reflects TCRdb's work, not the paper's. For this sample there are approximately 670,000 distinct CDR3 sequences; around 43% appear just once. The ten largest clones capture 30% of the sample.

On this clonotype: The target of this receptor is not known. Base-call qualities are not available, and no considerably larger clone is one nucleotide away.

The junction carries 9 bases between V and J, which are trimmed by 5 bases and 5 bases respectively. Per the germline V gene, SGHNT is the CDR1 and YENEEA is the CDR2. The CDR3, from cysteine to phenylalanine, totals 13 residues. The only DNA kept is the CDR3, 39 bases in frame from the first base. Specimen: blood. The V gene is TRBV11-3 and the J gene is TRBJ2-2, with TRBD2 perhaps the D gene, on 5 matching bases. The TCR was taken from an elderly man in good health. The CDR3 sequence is CASSKERTGELFF. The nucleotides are TGTGCCAGCAGCAAAGAGCGGACCGGGGAGCTGTTTTTT.